The entry below describes one T cell receptor (beta chain). The sample comes from a study of CD8 T cells in Susac syndrome. Trimming shortened V by 2 bases and J by 0 bases, and 4 bases separated the two germline ends. This CDR3 is 14 amino acids long. Germline CDR1 and CDR2: LGHNA and YNFKEQ. Random hexamers primed reverse transcription of about 0.5 to 1 ug RNA. MiXCR, applied by TCRdb to the immunoSEQ multiplex PCR reads, yields one record per CDR3 protein. The sample consists of around 81,000 distinct CDR3 sequences, 94% of them appearing once. This receptor was identified in a human donor with Susac syndrome. Sequenced material: CD8+ T cells from PBMCs. The chain is built from TRBV4-2 and TRBJ2-2; no firm D call. This chain's CDR3 is CASSQRTNTGELFF. The CDR3 DNA reads as TGTGCCAGCAGCCAAAGAACGAACACCGGGGAGCTGTTTTTT.